A selection of T cell receptor beta chains follows, all from one sample in a study of cytomegalovirus exposure and HLA in healthy donors. TCRdb's copy holds only in-frame clones and misses some; the assay was immunoSEQ multiplex PCR. The data hold just over 25,000 clones, with around 64% observed a single time. Sequences were obtained from PBMCs. Receptor source: a woman aged 45-65 years in good health and CMV-seronegative. CDR3s include the opening cysteine and the closing phenylalanine or tryptophan. The D gene is left open where the match is weak. A row's size may be missing; if present it is once, few, many or a size class.

d_call j_call v_call clone_size cdr3_aa cdr3_nt
. TRBJ2-5 TRBV29-1 . CSVGPTTAQYF TGCAGCGTTGGACCGACAACGGCCCAGTACTTC
. TRBJ1-1 TRBV29-1 . CSVARASHEAFF TGCAGCGTTGCCAGGGCGTCCCATGAAGCTTTCTTT
TRBD2 TRBJ2-1 TRBV7-7 . CASSLGPSGGYNEQFF TGTGCTAGCAGCTTAGGTCCTAGCGGAGGGTACAATGAGCAGTTCTTC
TRBD1 TRBJ2-1 TRBV29-1 . CSVPDRVPYNEQFF TGCAGCGTCCCGGACAGGGTCCCCTACAATGAGCAGTTCTTC
. TRBJ1-3 TRBV10-3 . CAISESSVSGNTIYF TGTGCCATCAGTGAGTCGAGTGTTTCTGGAAACACCATATATTTT
. TRBJ2-5 TRBV7-2 . CASSLTEETQYF TGTGCCAGCAGCTTAACAGAAGAGACCCAGTACTTC
. TRBJ1-3 TRBV29-1 . CSVQTGNGNTIYF TGCAGCGTACAAACAGGGAATGGAAACACCATATATTTT
TRBD1 TRBJ2-7 TRBV11-2 . CASSSGQGAYF TGTGCCAGCAGTTCCGGACAGGGGGCGTACTTC
. TRBJ1-2 TRBV5-1 . CASSPLRQRYGYTF TGCGCCAGCAGCCCTTTGAGACAGCGATATGGCTACACCTTC
TRBD1 TRBJ1-4 TRBV29-1 . CSVEAGGLANEKLFF TGCAGCGTTGAGGCAGGGGGCTTAGCTAATGAAAAACTGTTTTTT
. TRBJ1-1 TRBV5-4 few CASSLNQVPNTEAFF TGTGCCAGCAGTTTGAACCAGGTACCGAACACTGAAGCTTTCTTT
. TRBJ2-1 TRBV5-4 few CASSPSNRAVSYNEQFF TGTGCCAGCAGCCCGTCAAACAGGGCGGTCTCCTACAATGAGCAGTTCTTC
. TRBJ1-1 TRBV23-1 . CASRRGNTEAFF TGCGCCAGCCGGAGGGGGAACACTGAAGCTTTCTTT
TRBD1 TRBJ1-5 TRBV2 . CASSRDSQGDQPQHF TGTGCCAGCAGCCGGGACAGCCAAGGGGATCAGCCCCAGCATTTT
. TRBJ1-1 TRBV25-1 . CASRTGPEAFF TGTGCCTCCCGCACAGGTCCTGAAGCTTTCTTT
. TRBJ1-1 TRBV6-1 . CASSSTTGNTEAFF TGTGCCAGCAGTTCCACGACAGGGAACACTGAAGCTTTCTTT
. TRBJ1-5 TRBV2 few CASSGLVSNQPQHF TGTGCCAGCAGTGGCTTAGTGTCAAATCAGCCCCAGCATTTT
. TRBJ1-2 TRBV28 . CASSSQPGIGYTF TGTGCCAGCAGTTCCCAGCCGGGGATTGGCTACACCTTC
. TRBJ2-1 TRBV5-6 . CASSSRDEQFF TGTGCCAGCAGCTCCCGGGATGAGCAGTTCTTC
. TRBJ2-2 TRBV7-8 . CASGGPLRAGELFF .
. TRBJ1-2 TRBV4-1 few CASSLGGQGSYGYTF TGCGCCAGCAGCCTCGGCGGCCAGGGCAGCTATGGCTACACCTTC
. TRBJ1-4 TRBV29-1 . CSVRGSANEKLFF TGCAGCGTCAGAGGGTCGGCTAATGAAAAACTGTTTTTT
. TRBJ1-1 TRBV7-8 once CASSLEGELRRNTEAFF TGTGCCAGCAGCTTAGAGGGGGAGTTGCGGAGGAACACTGAAGCTTTCTTT
TRBD1 TRBJ1-6 TRBV4-1 few CASSQDRVNSPLHF TGCGCCAGCAGCCAGGACAGGGTTAATTCACCCCTCCACTTT
TRBD2 TRBJ2-3 TRBV11-2 . CASSFRRGASTDTQYF TGTGCCAGCAGCTTTCGGCGGGGGGCTAGCACAGATACGCAGTATTTT
. TRBJ2-3 TRBV7-7 few CASSFGSSGTDTQYF TGTGCCAGCAGCTTTGGGAGCTCCGGCACAGATACGCAGTATTTT
. TRBJ2-7 TRBV18 . CASSPQGYTYYEQYF TGTGCCAGCTCACCACAGGGGTACACTTACTACGAGCAGTACTTC
. TRBJ1-1 TRBV29-1 . CSVMRTEAFF TGCAGCGTTATGCGGACTGAAGCTTTCTTT
. TRBJ1-2 TRBV14 medium-sized CASSQTSPFEGGYTF TGTGCCAGCAGCCAAACCTCCCCTTTTGAGGGCGGCTACACCTTC
. TRBJ1-6 TRBV2 . CANSRGDSPLHF TGTGCCAACTCAAGGGGCGATTCACCCCTCCACTTT
TRBD1 TRBJ1-1 TRBV10-3 . CAISRTGGAGNTEAFF TGTGCCATCAGCCGGACAGGGGGCGCGGGGAACACTGAAGCTTTCTTT
. TRBJ1-2 TRBV19 . CASNPRQGRYGYTF TGTGCCAGTAACCCCCGCCAGGGCCGCTATGGCTACACCTTC
. TRBJ2-5 TRBV9 . CASSLRGPGKETQYF TGTGCCAGCAGCCTCCGTGGGCCAGGGAAAGAGACCCAGTACTTC
. TRBJ2-1 TRBV5-1 . CASSLGDTIYNEQFF TGCGCCAGCAGCTTAGGGGACACAATTTACAATGAGCAGTTCTTC
. TRBJ2-7 TRBV6-5 . CASSSRNGYEQYF TGTGCCAGCAGTAGCAGGAATGGCTACGAGCAGTACTTC
. TRBJ1-3 TRBV5-8 few CASSFEYGGARNTIYF TGTGCCAGCAGCTTTGAATATGGGGGGGCGAGAAACACCATATATTTT
. TRBJ1-4 TRBV7-8 . CASSLDGEKLFF TGTGCCAGCAGCTTAGACGGTGAAAAACTGTTTTTT
TRBD1 TRBJ2-7 TRBV7-9 . CASSLGQGEFTYEQYF TGTGCCAGCAGCCTCGGACAGGGGGAATTCACCTACGAGCAGTACTTC
. TRBJ1-1 TRBV6-1 . CASSSPAGGTEAFF TGTGCCAGCAGTTCCCCCGCTGGCGGCACTGAAGCTTTCTTT
. TRBJ1-5 TRBV2 . CASSGSISGNQPQHF TGTGCCAGCAGTGGGTCCATCTCGGGCAATCAGCCCCAGCATTTT
TRBD1 TRBJ2-1 TRBV5-6 . CASRSQGGDEQFF TGTGCCAGCAGATCACAGGGGGGCGATGAGCAGTTCTTC
. TRBJ2-7 TRBV5-4 medium-sized CASSSPPGIFGAYEQYF TGTGCCAGCAGCTCTCCGCCCGGAATTTTCGGAGCTTACGAGCAGTACTTC
TRBD1 TRBJ1-5 TRBV6-5 . CASRDQGGLEPQHF TGTGCCAGCAGAGACCAGGGGGGCCTGGAGCCCCAGCATTTT
TRBD2 TRBJ2-7 TRBV2 . CASSDGLAGGPTAEQYF TGTGCCAGCAGTGATGGGCTAGCGGGAGGGCCAACCGCCGAGCAGTACTTC
. TRBJ1-5 TRBV5-6 . CASSLGVNQPQHF TGTGCCAGCAGCTTAGGGGTCAATCAGCCCCAGCATTTT
. TRBJ1-1 TRBV29-1 . CSVEKGGTEAFF TGCAGCGTGGAGAAAGGGGGAACTGAAGCTTTCTTT
. TRBJ2-1 TRBV7-2 . CASTYKRGNEQFF TGTGCCAGCACCTATAAAAGGGGCAATGAGCAGTTCTTC
TRBD2 TRBJ2-7 TRBV6-1 . CASTISGSGYEQYF TGTGCCAGCACGATAAGCGGGAGTGGCTACGAGCAGTACTTC
TRBD1 TRBJ1-1 TRBV6-1 . CASSVGQGAGAFF TGTGCCAGCAGTGTGGGACAGGGGGCGGGAGCTTTCTTT
. TRBJ2-7 TRBV29-1 . CSVDGGYEQYF TGCAGCGTTGACGGGGGTTACGAGCAGTACTTC
. TRBJ2-7 TRBV29-1 . CSVVRQTEQYF TGCAGCGTTGTAAGACAGACCGAGCAGTACTTC
. TRBJ1-3 TRBV7-9 . CASSLTGTGNTIYF TGTGCCAGCAGCTTAACAGGGACGGGAAACACCATATATTTT
TRBD1 TRBJ1-4 TRBV7-8 . CASSTGTGGEKLFF TGTGCCAGCAGCACCGGGACAGGGGGTGAAAAACTGTTTTTT
. TRBJ2-5 TRBV18 . CASSPTIETQYF TGTGCCAGCTCACCGACAATAGAGACCCAGTACTTC
. TRBJ1-1 TRBV5-4 . CASSPPTVSTEAFF TGTGCCAGCAGCCCCCCCACAGTCAGCACTGAAGCTTTCTTT
TRBD1 TRBJ1-2 TRBV6-5 . CASIGTGNYGYTF TGTGCCAGCATCGGGACAGGAAACTATGGCTACACCTTC
TRBD1 TRBJ1-4 TRBV19 . CASSLPGQDEKLFF TGTGCCAGTAGTTTACCCGGACAGGATGAAAAACTGTTTTTT